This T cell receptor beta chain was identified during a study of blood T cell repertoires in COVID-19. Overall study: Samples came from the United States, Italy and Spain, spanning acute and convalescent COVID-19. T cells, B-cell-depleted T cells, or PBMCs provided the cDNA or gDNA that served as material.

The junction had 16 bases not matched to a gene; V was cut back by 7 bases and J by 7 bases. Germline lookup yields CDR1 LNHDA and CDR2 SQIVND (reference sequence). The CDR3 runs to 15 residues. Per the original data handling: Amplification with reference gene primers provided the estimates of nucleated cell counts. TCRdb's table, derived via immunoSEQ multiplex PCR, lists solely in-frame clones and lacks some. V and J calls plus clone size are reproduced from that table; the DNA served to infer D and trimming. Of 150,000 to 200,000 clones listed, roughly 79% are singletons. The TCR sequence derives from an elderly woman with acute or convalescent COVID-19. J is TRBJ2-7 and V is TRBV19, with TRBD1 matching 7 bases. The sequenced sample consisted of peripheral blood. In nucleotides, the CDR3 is TGTGCCAGTATCGGTGCTTGGGACAGCCGACTAGAGCAGTACTTC. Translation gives CASIGAWDSRLEQYF.